These T cell receptor beta chains were read from a single sample in a study of shared clonotypes between healthy human individuals. TCRdb's copy holds only in-frame clones and misses some; the assay was immunoSEQ multiplex PCR. The repertoire consists of about 1,500,000 clones, with roughly 96% occurring once and the leading ten covering about 1.2%. Material for sequencing was naive CD4+ T cells sorted from blood. These receptor sequences come from a man aged 25 to 40 in good health. CDR3s include the opening cysteine and the closing phenylalanine or tryptophan. The order of the fields is V gene, clone size, D gene, J gene, CDR3 protein, CDR3 DNA. D genes are given only for firm matches. Clone size is stated in some rows and not others, as once, few, many or a class when expanded.

V: TRBV10-1
size: -
D: TRBD2
J: TRBJ2-1
CDR3: CASSEQREGPNEQFF
DNA: TGCGCCAGCAGTGAGCAGCGGGAGGGTCCGAATGAGCAGTTCTTC

V: TRBV12-5
size: -
D: -
J: TRBJ2-2
CDR3: CASGLGWTDNTGELFF
DNA: TGTGCTAGTGGTTTGGGGTGGACGGACAACACCGGGGAGCTGTTTTTT

V: TRBV5-6
size: -
D: -
J: TRBJ2-2
CDR3: CASSLPNTGELFF
DNA: TGTGCCAGCAGCTTGCCGAACACCGGGGAGCTGTTTTTT

V: TRBV7-7
size: -
D: TRBD1
J: TRBJ2-3
CDR3: CASSFGTGSDTQYF
DNA: TGTGCTAGCAGCTTTGGGACAGGGTCAGATACGCAGTATTTT

V: TRBV28
size: -
D: TRBD1
J: TRBJ1-2
CDR3: CASSRLGQGRKDGYTF
DNA: TGTGCCAGCAGCCGCCTTGGACAGGGAAGGAAGGATGGCTACACCTTC

V: TRBV4-1
size: -
D: TRBD1
J: TRBJ2-3
CDR3: CASSQDRFGTGPSF
DNA: TGCGCCAGCAGCCAAGATCGTTTCGGGACAGGACCCTCTTTT

V: TRBV6-6
size: once
D: -
J: TRBJ2-2
CDR3: CASTGRGANTGELFF
DNA: TGTGCCAGCACTGGGAGGGGGGCGAACACCGGGGAGCTGTTTTTT

V: TRBV29-1
size: -
D: TRBD2
J: TRBJ2-7
CDR3: CSVDSGVGGQYF
DNA: TGCAGCGTTGATAGCGGGGTCGGTGGGCAGTACTTC

V: TRBV9
size: -
D: TRBD1
J: TRBJ1-2
CDR3: CASSVFGQDYGYTF
DNA: TGTGCCAGCAGCGTCTTCGGACAGGACTATGGCTACACCTTC

V: TRBV5-5
size: -
D: TRBD1
J: TRBJ2-1
CDR3: CASSSGTGHYNEQFF
DNA: TGTGCCAGCAGCAGCGGGACAGGGCACTACAATGAGCAGTTCTTC

V: TRBV27
size: -
D: TRBD1
J: TRBJ2-1
CDR3: CASHRTGGNNEQFF
DNA: TGTGCCAGCCATAGGACAGGGGGGAACAATGAGCAGTTCTTC

V: TRBV6-5
size: -
D: -
J: TRBJ2-1
CDR3: CASSYPPVGQFF
DNA: TGTGCCAGCAGTTACCCTCCAGTAGGGCAGTTCTTC